The rows below give T cell receptor beta chains drawn from one sample of a study of CD8 T cells in ankylosing spondylitis. MiXCR, applied by TCRdb to the 5' RACE reads, yields one record per CDR3 protein. The sample lists 200,000 to 250,000 distinct CDR3 sequences; approximately 8% were seen once. The sequencing sample was made of blood, either unsorted or a sorted T cell fraction (not recorded which). These receptors came from a female donor with ankylosing spondylitis or in good health (not recorded which). CDR3s include the opening cysteine and the closing phenylalanine or tryptophan. The D gene is left open where the match is weak. Size tells how often a clone was seen (once, few, many) or the class of an expanded clone, and some rows leave it out.

cdr3_nt cdr3_aa d_call j_call cdr3_length v_call clone_size
TGCAGTGCTAGCTCGGCGGCGATCAATGAGCAGTTCTTC CSASSAAINEQFF - TRBJ2-1 13 TRBV20-1 many
TGTGCCAGCAGTTACTCGAGGTCTGGACAGGGGTCTGAAGCTTTCTTT CASSYSRSGQGSEAFF TRBD1 TRBJ1-1 16 TRBV6-5 many
TGTGCCAGCAGCCAAAGGGCTAGCGCAGATACGCAGTATTTT CASSQRASADTQYF - TRBJ2-3 14 TRBV11-3 -
TGCAGCGTTGAGGATGCAGGGGGCGGTGACTATGGCTACACCTTC CSVEDAGGGDYGYTF TRBD1 TRBJ1-2 15 TRBV29-1 medium-sized
TGTGCCAGGGGACCGTTGAGCACAGATACGCAGTATTTT CARGPLSTDTQYF - TRBJ2-3 13 TRBV2 many
TGCGCCAGCAGCTTCGGCAGGGTGGACACCGGGGAGCTGTTTTTT CASSFGRVDTGELFF - TRBJ2-2 15 TRBV5-1 many
TGCGCCAGCAGCCAGGGCACCGGAACCAGAGGTCGGACCCAGTACTTC CASSQGTGTRGRTQYF - TRBJ2-5 16 TRBV4-3 many
TGTGCCAACAGCCCCGACTCTGGGGCCAACGTCCTGACTTTC CANSPDSGANVLTF - TRBJ2-6 14 TRBV5-6 -
TGTGCCAGCAGCGGCGGTTGGCATCAGCCCCAGCATTTT CASSGGWHQPQHF - TRBJ1-5 13 TRBV7-9 few
TGCAGTGCTAGACCGGGACTAGCAGCCGAGACCCAGTACTTC CSARPGLAAETQYF TRBD2 TRBJ2-5 14 TRBV20-1 many
TGTGCCAGCACCCAGGGCAGGGTCGCCAAAAACATTCAGTACTTC CASTQGRVAKNIQYF - TRBJ2-4 15 TRBV12-3/TRBV12-4 many
TGCAGTGCTAGAACCCCTAGCGGGACCTACGAGCAGTACTTC CSARTPSGTYEQYF TRBD2 TRBJ2-7 14 TRBV20-1 many
TGCAGTGCTAGGGACAGGGAGAAGACCCAGTACTTC CSARDREKTQYF TRBD1 TRBJ2-5 12 TRBV20-1 many
TGTGCCATCAGTGAGTCGAAAGAAAAACTGTTTTTT CAISESKEKLFF - TRBJ1-4 12 TRBV10-3 many
TGTGCCAGCAGCAGTGGTGGGGACTACACCTTC CASSSGGDYTF - TRBJ1-2 11 TRBV7-9 -
TGTGCCAGCAGTCACAGCAGGGGCAGAGAATTTGAAATCGGGGAGCTGTTTTTT CASSHSRGREFEIGELFF - TRBJ2-2 18 TRBV7-8 few
TGTGCCATCAGTGGGGGACGGGTCGAGGGGGAGCCCCAGCATTTT CAISGGRVEGEPQHF - TRBJ1-5 15 TRBV10-3 many
TGTGCCAGCAGGCGTTCCGAGGGTACTGAAGCTTTCTTT CASRRSEGTEAFF - TRBJ1-1 13 TRBV7-3 many
TGTGCCAGCCAGCGGGGGCAAGAGACCCAGTACTTC CASQRGQETQYF TRBD2 TRBJ2-5 12 TRBV6-5 many
TGTGCCAGCAGCCCCTGGGTAACGGGAGTTTCCTACGAGCAGTACTTC CASSPWVTGVSYEQYF - TRBJ2-7 16 TRBV7-6 many
TGTGCCAGTAGTATTCTTGGGGTGAACACTGAAGCTTTCTTT CASSILGVNTEAFF - TRBJ1-1 14 TRBV19 many
TGTGCCACCAGTGAGGCCGGGACTGCCTACAATGAGCAGTTCTTC CATSEAGTAYNEQFF - TRBJ2-1 15 TRBV24-1 many
TGCAGTGCTGGTACCGACCGGGACGTGGACATCTACGAGCAGTACTTC CSAGTDRDVDIYEQYF - TRBJ2-7 16 TRBV20-1 many
TGTGCCAGCAGTGAACGCGGGCCGGGGAGTTCACCCCTCCACTTT CASSERGPGSSPLHF - TRBJ1-6 15 TRBV2 many
TGTGCCAGCAGCTTAGTGATCGGCGGTGAGCAGTTCTTC CASSLVIGGEQFF - TRBJ2-1 13 TRBV11-3 many
TGTGCCAGCAGTGAAATACGACCGGTGGAGACCCAGTACTTC CASSEIRPVETQYF - TRBJ2-5 14 TRBV25-1 many
TGTGCCAGCAGCCAAGATAGACGGGAGGGCCGAGAGACCCAGTACTTC CASSQDRREGRETQYF TRBD2 TRBJ2-5 16 TRBV3-1 many
TGTGCCACCAGTGACCACGGACTAGCGGGAGGGCTTAGCACAGATACGCAGTATTTT CATSDHGLAGGLSTDTQYF TRBD2 TRBJ2-3 19 TRBV24-1 many
TGTGCCAGCAGCCCTGGACAGTCTCTAGGGGTGAACACTGAAGCTTTCTTT CASSPGQSLGVNTEAFF - TRBJ1-1 17 TRBV5-4 many
TGTGCCAGCAGTTTGGCTAGAGGGGGGTCCACTAATGAAAAACTGTTTTTT CASSLARGGSTNEKLFF - TRBJ1-4 17 TRBV12-3/TRBV12-4 many